Listed here are 20 T cell receptor beta chains from one sample, sequenced in a study of cytomegalovirus exposure and HLA in healthy donors. PCR amplification relied on 60 Vbeta primers (plus 13 Jbeta primers). Sequencing was performed with immunoSEQ multiplex PCR; in TCRdb, only in-frame clones are kept and a portion is missing. The data contain roughly 110,000 clones, 70% to 80% of them singletons. What was sequenced was PBMCs. The receptors were sampled from a boy aged 5-17 years in good health and CMV-seronegative.

The rearrangement links TRBV6-5 to TRBJ2-7; perhaps TRBD1 as D (5 bases). Germline V gene data show CDR1 as MNHEY and CDR2 as SVGAGI. The CDR3 is 12 amino acids. Deletions cut 2 bases from V and 6 bases from J, with 8 bases between. CDR3 region: CASSYRGGEQYF. CDR3 coding DNA: TGTGCCAGCAGTTACAGGGGTGGCGAGCAGTACTTC.

The chain links TRBV5-4 to TRBJ2-7; 12 bases agree with TRBD2. CDR1 is SGHNT and CDR2 is YYREEE in the germline V gene (reference sequence). Losses at the gene ends were 7 bases for V and 7 bases for J; bases not matched to a gene: 9. This CDR3 is built from 14 residues. This chain's CDR3 is CASGLAGGHGEQYF. DNA of the CDR3: TGTGCCAGCGGGCTAGCGGGGGGGCATGGAGAGCAGTACTTC.

The genes are TRBV10-3 and TRBJ1-1, with TRBD1 matching 8 bases. Looked up from germline, CDR1 is ENHRY and CDR2 is SYGVKD. The CDR3 totals 13 residues. The J segment lost 7 bases and the V segment lost 6 bases, leaving 7 bases of the junction unmatched. CDR3 nucleotide sequence: TGTGCCATCAGGTCAGGGGGCGAGGGTGAAGCTTTCTTT. It encodes CAIRSGGEGEAFF.

In the case of this clone: At one of its ends the junction is not consistent with the germline gene, which may arise from a read error. The chain employs TRBV6-1 and TRBJ2-7, with TRBD2 identical over 11 bases. The germline gives CDR1 MNHNS, CDR2 SASEGT. The CDR3 is 19 amino acids. For the CDR3, the DNA is TGTGCCAGCAGTGGCCGGACTAGCGGGCTTACCGTTAGCTCCTACGAGCGGTACTTC. Its translation: CASSGRTSGLTVSSYERYF.

This clone is a singleton in its sample. The chain uses TRBV5-4 and TRBJ2-2, with D possibly being TRBD1 (6 bases). Germline V lookup: CDR1 SGHNT, CDR2 YYREEE (reference sequence). V lost 1 base and J lost 8, with 15 bases in between. CDR3 length equals 15 residues. CDR3 bases: TGTGCCAGCAGCTTGACGACAGGAGCCTTGGGGGAGCTGTTTTTT. Translation gives CASSLTTGALGELFF.

The V call is TRBV2, the J call TRBJ2-4; unclear D gene. Trimming cost V 6 bases and J 3 bases, with 12 bases left between them. The V gene's germline CDR1 is SNHLY and CDR2 FYNNEI. The CDR3 runs 14 residues. The CDR3 DNA follows: TGTGCCAGCAGGCAGGATCTGGGCAAAAACATTCAGTACTTC. It is translated as CASRQDLGKNIQYF.

This clone was seen a few times. The chain employs TRBV5-1 and TRBJ2-5; 8 bases agree with TRBD2. The CDR3 has 15 residues. Germline V gene sequence: CDR1 SGHRS, CDR2 YFSETQ. The ends lost 6 bases at V and 5 bases at J; junction bases unmatched: 12. CDR3 loop: CASTTVPGGLETQYF. DNA for the CDR3: TGCGCCAGCACTACTGTTCCGGGAGGGCTGGAGACCCAGTACTTC.

J is TRBJ1-2 and V is TRBV6-6; D may be TRBD1 (6 bases). V was trimmed by 0 bases and J by 4 bases, leaving 15 bases between them. This CDR3 is 16 amino acids long. Germline V gene lookup returns CDR1 MNHNY and CDR2 SVGAGI (reference sequence). CDR3 region: CASSYSAQGLGYGYTF. DNA of the CDR3: TGTGCCAGCAGTTACTCTGCCCAGGGGCTGGGCTATGGCTACACCTTC.

The gene calls are TRBV9 and TRBJ1-3; unclear D gene. CDR1 and CDR2 (germline): SGDLS, YYNGEE. CDR3 size: 15 residues. Trimming pared 0 bases from V and 2 bases from J, leaving 9 bases between. CDR3 region: CASSVVGGTGNTIYF. The CDR3 nucleotides read TGTGCCAGCAGCGTAGTCGGCGGTACTGGAAACACCATATATTTT.

CDR3 nucleotide sequence: TGTGCCATCAGTGGTTTGCAGGGCGGCGAGCAGTACTTC. The encoded protein is CAISGLQGGEQYF. The V call is TRBV10-3, the J call TRBJ2-7; tentative D call: TRBD1 (5 bases). CDR1 is ENHRY and CDR2 is SYGVKD in the germline V gene. The CDR3 is 13 amino acids. With 4 bases removed from V and 6 bases from J, the gap between germline ends came to 13 bases.

The chain joins TRBV6-5 to TRBJ1-5; weak D call: TRBD1 (5 bases). CDR1 is MNHEY and CDR2 is SVGAGI in the germline V gene. The V end was cut by 7 bases, the J end by 6 bases, with 13 bases between. There are 13 residues in the CDR3. The CDR3: CASNRDFGQPQHF. CDR3 in DNA: TGTGCCAGCAACCGGGACTTCGGTCAGCCCCAGCATTTT.

This rearrangement joins TRBV30 to TRBJ2-7; D call uncertain. The CDR3 covers 15 residues. Trimming removed 1 base from V and 5 bases from J, with 18 bases in between. Germline V gene sequence: CDR1 GTSNPN, CDR2 SVGIG (reference sequence). CDR3 in amino acids: CAWSGLTGRKHEQYF. Here the CDR3 DNA reads TGTGCCTGGAGTGGCCTCACCGGCAGGAAGCACGAGCAGTACTTC.

The CDR3 is CASSNLLQPQHF. The DNA for the CDR3 is TGTGCCAGCAGTAATCTACTCCAGCCCCAGCATTTT. V usage is TRBV2 and J usage is TRBJ1-5; no reliable D call. V lost 5 bases and J 7 bases, leaving 9 bases between the germline ends. From germline, CDR1 is SNHLY and CDR2 FYNNEI. This CDR3 has 12 residues.

The rearrangement uses TRBV5-4 and TRBJ2-7; 10 bases fit TRBD2. The V segment lost 4 bases and the J segment 4 bases; nucleotides outside the gene matches: 11. CDR1 SGHNT and CDR2 YYREEE come from the germline V gene (reference sequence). The length of the CDR3 is 16 residues. The CDR3 DNA sequence: TGTGCCAGCAGCCCGGGAACTAGCGGGGTCATATACGAGCAGTACTTC. It translates to CASSPGTSGVIYEQYF.

This sequence joins TRBV11-1 and TRBJ2-7, with 8 bases identical to TRBD1. Per germline, CDR1 SGHAT and CDR2 FQDESV (reference sequence). The V segment lost 3 bases and the J segment 2 bases; nucleotides outside the gene matches: 6. This CDR3 is 15 amino acids long. The CDR3 sequence is CASSFTGQVTYEQYF. The DNA for the CDR3 is TGTGCCAGCAGCTTTACGGGACAGGTAACCTACGAGCAGTACTTC.

The chain uses TRBV5-6 and TRBJ2-3; 12 bases are a match to TRBD2. V gave up 1 base and J gave up 1 base; unmatched junction bases: 7. This CDR3 has 18 amino acids. CDR1 and CDR2 from the germline V gene are SGHDT and YYEEEE. The CDR3 region has the DNA TGTGCCAGCAGCTTGTATGGAAGACTAGCGGGGGGCACAGATACGCAGTATTTT. Amino acids: CASSLYGRLAGGTDTQYF.

This rearrangement joins TRBV5-6 to TRBJ2-4; 7 nucleotides match TRBD1. V trimming: 5 bases; J trimming: 0 bases; junction bases outside the gene matches: 5. CDR3 size: 15 residues. The germline gives CDR1 SGHDT, CDR2 YYEEEE. CDR3 loop: CASRRTGLAKNIQYF. The CDR3 bases are TGTGCCAGCAGGCGGACAGGCCTAGCCAAAAACATTCAGTACTTC.

The chain employs TRBV5-4 and TRBJ1-1, with 7 nucleotides matching TRBD1. Per germline, CDR1 SGHNT and CDR2 YYREEE (reference sequence). Trimming at V came to 6 bases and at J to 4 bases, leaving 6 bases not matched to a gene. CDR3 length: 13 residues. The CDR3, as DNA: TGTGCCAGCACCTCAGGGGGAGGCACTGAAGCTTTCTTT. It encodes CASTSGGGTEAFF.

The gene calls are TRBV28 and TRBJ1-2; possibly TRBD1 for D (5 bases). Germline CDR1 is MDHEN and CDR2 is SYDVKM. V was cut by 6 bases and J by 4 bases, with 12 bases left in between. CDR3 size: 13 residues. CDR3 loop: CASSPPGGYGYTF. Here the CDR3 DNA reads TGTGCCAGCAGCCCACCCGGGGGCTATGGCTACACCTTC.

The gene calls are TRBV6-1 and TRBJ1-2; 10 nucleotides align to TRBD1. V shed 6 bases and J 8 bases; nucleotides not matched to a gene: 0. Germline CDR1 is MNHNS and CDR2 is SASEGT. The CDR3 is 11 residues long. CDR3 coding DNA: TGTGCCAGCAGGACAGGGGGCGGCTACACCTTC. Translating it yields CASRTGGGYTF.